This note documents a single T cell receptor (beta chain) sequence. The antigen is not known. It was by 5'RACE template switching with UMIs that TCR beta cDNA was made. Reanalyzing the 5' RACE reads, TCRdb keeps one entry per CDR3 protein, without DNA. The sample table includes around 470,000 distinct CDR3 sequences. The sample is drawn from a study of T cells expressing NK-cell markers. Study context: The eight sequenced donors comprised seven who were HCMV-seropositive and one who was seronegative.

CDR1 is SGHRS and CDR2 is YFSETQ in the germline V gene. The CDR3 covers 13 residues. Regarding the study as a whole: Four of the donors also had these clonotypes leading their CD3+CD56-NKG2C+ fraction.

Sequenced material: blood T cells: a sorted CD56 or NKG2C T cell subset, CD4+ or CD8+ T cells, or bulk PBMC T cells (not recorded which). This clonotype was sampled from a woman aged 45-65 years in good health. The gene calls are TRBV5-1 and TRBJ2-7; TCRdb names TRBD2, which stays unverified in the absence of DNA. The CDR3 region is CASSLAPSDEQYF.